The 27 T cell receptor beta chains in this list originate from one sample, sequenced in a study of blood T cell repertoires in COVID-19. Sequencing used immunoSEQ multiplex PCR; TCRdb keeps in-frame clones, though not all of them. Altogether roughly 200,000 clones are present, around 95% being singletons, with the ten largest covering roughly 0.76%. Sequencing was done on a sample of peripheral blood. The receptors come from a man aged 25 to 40 with COVID-19, enrolled during active disease.

The V call is TRBV6-6, the J call TRBJ1-1; 12 positions agree with TRBD1. The CDR3 covers 20 residues. The V gene end was trimmed by 5 bases and the J gene end by 0 bases; junction bases not matched to a gene: 16. Germline V gives CDR1 MNHNY, CDR2 SVGAGI (reference sequence). The CDR3 region has the DNA TGTGCCAGCAGTCCTCTCTCGTACGGGACAGGGGGCACCCTGAACACTGAAGCTTTCTTT. It yields the protein CASSPLSYGTGGTLNTEAFF.

This chain links TRBV7-2 with TRBJ1-2; no clear D. Per germline, CDR1 SGHTA and CDR2 FQGNSA. The CDR3 sequence is 14 residues long. Trimming removed 5 bases at V and 2 bases at J, with 12 bases between. CDR3 in DNA: TGTGCCAGCAGCCAAGCTGGCGGAAACTATGGCTACACCTTC. This encodes CASSQAGGNYGYTF.

This rearrangement joins TRBV25-1 to TRBJ2-3; 7 bases line up with TRBD1. The CDR3 is 14 amino acids. V gave up 6 bases and J gave up 2 bases; unmatched junction bases: 5. The germline V gene has CDR1 MGHDK and CDR2 SYGVNS. The CDR3 loop reads CASRDRLYTDTQYF. For the CDR3, the DNA is TGTGCCAGCAGGGACAGGCTCTACACAGATACGCAGTATTTT. Filled out from reference TRBV25-1 and TRBJ2-3, the complete variable domain reads EADIYQTPRYLVIGTGKKITLECSQTMGHDKMYWYQQDPGMELHLIHYSYGVNSTEKGDLSSESTVSRIRTEHFPLTLESARPSHTSQYLCASRDRLYTDTQYFGPGTRLTVL.

This clone was seen a single time. V usage is TRBV3-1 (or the pseudogene TRBV3-2) and J usage is TRBJ2-7, with TRBD1 matching over 8 bases. V lost 6 bases, J lost 0 bases, and 7 bases stayed unmatched. This CDR3 has 15 residues. Germline lookup yields CDR1 LGHDT and CDR2 YNNKEL (reference sequence). The CDR3 DNA sequence: TGTGCCAGCAGGCGCGCCGGGACAGGCTCCTACGAGCAGTACTTC. Its translation is CASRRAGTGSYEQYF.

The chain combines TRBV5-1 with TRBJ2-3; maybe TRBD2 (5 bases). V was cut by 4 bases and J by 1 base, with 13 bases left in between. CDR3 size: 15 residues. Per the germline V gene, CDR1 is SGHRS and CDR2 is YFSETQ. CDR3 region: CASSPTWGGTDTQYF. As DNA, the CDR3 is TGCGCCAGCAGCCCCACGTGGGGAGGCACAGATACGCAGTATTTT.

V is TRBV18 and J is TRBJ1-6; 9 bases map to TRBD1. This CDR3 contains 16 residues. The J segment lost 9 bases and the V segment lost 3 bases, leaving 9 bases of the junction unmatched. Germline assignment: CDR1 KGHSH and CDR2 LQKENI. CDR3 nucleotides: TGTGCCAGCTCACCCCTGAAGGGACAGGGCGGTTCACCCCTCCACTTT. The encoded protein is CASSPLKGQGGSPLHF.

Here the CDR3 DNA reads TGTGCCAGCAGTTTAGGGGACAGGGGCTTGGTTGAGCAGTACTTC. Its protein product is CASSLGDRGLVEQYF. V gene TRBV27 combines with J gene TRBJ2-7, with 10 bases identical to TRBD1. The CDR3 is made up of 15 amino acids. After removal of 2 bases from V and 7 bases from J, the junction contained 8 bases not matched to a gene. The germline gives CDR1 MNHEY, CDR2 SMNVEV (reference sequence).

The count of this clone is one. The chain couples TRBV5-1 to TRBJ1-1; D perhaps matches TRBD1 (5 bases). Trimming shortened V by 0 bases and J by 0 bases, and 27 bases separated the two germline ends. Germline values: CDR1 SGHRS, CDR2 YFSETQ. This CDR3 contains 21 residues. Here the CDR3 reads CASSLGVGQGLPLGLNTEAFF. The CDR3 DNA is TGCGCCAGCAGCTTGGGAGTGGGGCAGGGACTCCCCCTGGGCTTGAACACTGAAGCTTTCTTT.

The chain combines TRBV29-1 with TRBJ1-4, with a possible D match to TRBD1 (5 bases). The V end lost 3 bases, the J end lost 6 bases, and 8 bases lay between the germline ends. Germline V CDR1 and CDR2: SQVTM, ANQGSEA. The CDR3 length is 12 residues. CDR3 coding DNA: TGCAGCGTTGAGGTACAGGATGAAAAACTGTTTTTT. Residues: CSVEVQDEKLFF. Supplemented by reference TRBV29-1 and TRBJ1-4, the full variable domain reads SAVISQKPSRDICQRGTSLTIQCQVDSQVTMMFWYRQQPGQSLTLIATANQGSEATYESGFVIDKFPISRPNLTFSTLTVSNMSPEDSSIYLCSVEVQDEKLFFGSGTQLSVL.

The genes are TRBV21-1 and TRBJ2-1; the D call of TRBD1 is as the table states it, not checked on the DNA. TRBV21-1 is deemed a pseudogene. The length of the CDR3 is 11 residues. The CDR3 protein is CASLTPGHSIF. The CDR3 DNA reads TGTGCCAGTTTGACTCCGGGACATAGTATCTTC.

The chain carries TRBV6-5 and TRBJ1-4; D unresolved. This CDR3 has 15 residues. With 4 bases removed from V and 1 base from J, the gap between germline ends came to 10 bases. CDR1 is MNHEY and CDR2 is SVGAGI in the germline V gene. Here the CDR3 DNA reads TGTGCCAGCAGTTTCTTGGGAGGAACTAATGAAAAACTGTTTTTT. Residues: CASSFLGGTNEKLFF.

The V gene is TRBV5-6, the J gene TRBJ2-3; TRBD2 might be the D (6 bases). The V gene lost 1 base and the J gene lost 3 bases, with 15 bases spanning the gap. Germline CDR1 is SGHDT and CDR2 is YYEEEE. The CDR3 extends over 16 amino acids. CDR3 protein: CASSLNVMEGTDTQYF. In DNA form, the CDR3 reads TGTGCCAGCAGCTTGAACGTCATGGAGGGGACAGATACGCAGTATTTT.

The rearrangement joins TRBV5-1 to TRBJ2-1; tentatively, D is TRBD1 (5 bases). The germline V gene has CDR1 SGHRS and CDR2 YFSETQ. There are 16 residues in the CDR3. V lost 0 bases and J 3 bases, leaving 13 bases between the germline ends. The CDR3 loop is CASSLGGGVLYNEQFF. DNA of the CDR3: TGCGCCAGCAGCTTGGGGGGCGGAGTCCTCTACAATGAGCAGTTCTTC.

V usage is TRBV12-5 and J usage is TRBJ1-3; D is ambiguous. The length of the CDR3 is 15 residues. Germline V gene data show CDR1 as LGHNT and CDR2 as FRNRAP. Between the trimmed V and J ends, which lost 4 bases and 0 bases, there was a span of 10 bases. The CDR3 nucleotides read TGTGCTAGTGGTTCGGACTGGAGCTCTGGAAACACCATATATTTT. Its protein product is CASGSDWSSGNTIYF.

The chain combines TRBV7-9 with TRBJ1-2; D remains ambiguous. The V and J ends lost 4 bases and 4 bases respectively, with 16 bases between them. Germline CDR1 SEHNR, CDR2 FQNEAQ (reference sequence). The CDR3 is made up of 15 amino acids. In nucleotides, the CDR3 is TGTGCCAGCAGCTCTACCTTAGGGAGGAGCTATGGCTACACCTTC. This translates into CASSSTLGRSYGYTF.

The CDR3 bases are TGTGCCACCGGTGCCCCCAAATCAGGGGGCTATGGCTACACCTTC. It codes for CATGAPKSGGYGYTF. The chain has TRBV10-3 and TRBJ1-2; 7 bases fit TRBD1. Germline CDR1 and CDR2: ENHRY and SYGVKD. There are 15 residues in the CDR3. V was pared by 10 bases and J by 4 bases, with 15 bases of the junction left unmatched.

This sequence joins TRBV7-9 and TRBJ1-4, with TRBD1 identical over 8 bases. Germline V gives CDR1 SEHNR, CDR2 FQNEAQ (reference sequence). The J segment lost 0 bases and the V segment lost 0 bases, leaving 0 bases of the junction unmatched. There are 16 residues in the CDR3. The chain's CDR3 is CASSLATGATNEKLFF. CDR3 DNA sequence: TGTGCCAGCAGCTTAGCGACAGGGGCAACTAATGAAAAACTGTTTTTT. The full variable domain, in which reference TRBV7-9 and TRBJ1-4 provide the parts outside the CDR3, is DTGVSQNPRHKITKRGQNVTFRCDPISEHNRLYWYRQTLGQGPEFLTYFQNEAQLEKSRLLSDRFSAERPKGSFSTLEIQRTEQGDSAMYLCASSLATGATNEKLFFGSGTQLSVL.

The chain uses TRBV20-1 and TRBJ2-6; possibly TRBD1 or TRBD2 for D (6 bases each). The CDR3 contains 15 residues. The V gene lost 5 bases and the J gene lost 2 bases, with 13 bases spanning the gap. Germline-derived CDR1 and CDR2 are DFQATT and SNEGSKA (reference sequence). The chain's CDR3 is CSARGGQAGANVLTF. The CDR3 bases are TGCAGTGCTCGTGGGGGGCAGGCTGGGGCCAACGTCCTGACTTTC.

CDR3 loop: CASSVAGGGGTEAFF. The DNA for the CDR3 is TGTGCCAGCAGCGTAGCAGGGGGCGGAGGAACTGAAGCTTTCTTT. The chain is built from TRBV9 and TRBJ1-1; 8 bases match TRBD1. CDR1 is SGDLS and CDR2 is YYNGEE in the germline V gene. The ends lost 0 bases at V and 5 bases at J; junction bases unmatched: 6. The CDR3 consists of 15 residues.

The chain recombines TRBV24-1 with TRBJ1-1; the D gene is possibly TRBD1 (5 bases). The V gene lost 4 bases and the J gene lost 4 bases, with 12 bases spanning the gap. The CDR3 totals 14 residues. Germline V lookup: CDR1 KGHDR, CDR2 SFDVKD. CDR3 bases: TGTGCCACCAGTGACTCAGGGTCGGGCACTGAAGCTTTCTTT. It codes for CATSDSGSGTEAFF.

About this clone: Different DNA sequences within this sample yield the same CDR3. The J gene is TRBJ1-2, the V gene TRBV5-1; 11 bases agree with TRBD1. Looked up from germline, CDR1 is SGHRS and CDR2 is YFSETQ. This CDR3 comprises 14 residues. J lost 7 bases, V lost 2 bases, and 4 bases had no gene match. CDR3 sequence: CASSLAGTGGGYTF. The DNA of the CDR3 is TGCGCCAGCAGCTTAGCCGGGACAGGGGGTGGCTACACCTTC.

The chain recombines TRBV5-6 with TRBJ1-6; D unclear. The germline V and J ends were trimmed by 5 bases and 5 bases, with 17 bases remaining between them. This CDR3 has 16 residues. The germline V gene has CDR1 SGHDT and CDR2 YYEEEE. The CDR3 nucleotides read TGTGCCAGCAGGTTCCGACACACGTTAAATAATTCACCCCTCCACTTT. Its translation is CASRFRHTLNNSPLHF.

The gene calls are TRBV9 and TRBJ2-7, with D maybe TRBD1 (6 bases). CDR3 length: 17 amino acids. Germline lookup yields CDR1 SGDLS and CDR2 YYNGEE. The V gene lost 0 bases and the J gene lost 0 bases, with 16 bases spanning the gap. CDR3 sequence (DNA): TGTGCCAGCAGCGTAGAGGGGGTTTCGGTGAGCTCCTACGAGCAGTACTTC. Encoded protein: CASSVEGVSVSSYEQYF.

The chain employs TRBV19 and TRBJ2-5; TRBD1 agrees at 7 bases. The germline V gene encodes CDR1 LNHDA and CDR2 SQIVND (reference sequence). V was clipped by 6 bases and J by 5 bases; unmatched bases: 6. The CDR3 spans 13 residues. CDR3 sequence: CASSPDRRETQYF. Written as DNA, the CDR3 is TGTGCCAGTAGCCCGGACAGGCGGGAGACCCAGTACTTC.

V usage is TRBV30 and J usage is TRBJ1-3; the D gene is possibly TRBD1 (5 bases). CDR1 is GTSNPN, CDR2 SVGIG, per germline (reference sequence). CDR3 size: 16 residues. The V end lost 0 bases, the J end lost 1 base, and 13 bases lay between the germline ends. As DNA, the CDR3 is TGTGCCTGGAGTGTACTTAGGGGAACGTCTGGAAACACCATATATTTT. Its translation: CAWSVLRGTSGNTIYF.

This clone came up once. Germline and junction disagree at one end, which may indicate a read error. Different DNA sequences within this sample yield the same CDR3. The chain has TRBV29-1 and TRBJ1-1; TRBD1 aligns across 7 bases. The germline gives CDR1 SQVTM, CDR2 ANQGSEA. CDR3 size: 14 residues. CDR3 sequence reads: CSVEVQGMNTEAFF. The CDR3 nucleotides read TGCAGCGTGGAAGTACAGGGGATGAACACTGAAGCTTTCTTT.

The gene calls are TRBV5-5 and TRBJ2-1; no clear D. This CDR3 is 15 amino acids long. The germline gives CDR1 SGHKS, CDR2 YYEKEE (reference sequence). The V gene lost 1 base and the J gene lost 3 bases, with 11 bases spanning the gap. CDR3 sequence reads: CASSLQAPSYNEQFF. CDR3 coding DNA: TGTGCCAGCAGCTTGCAGGCCCCCAGCTACAATGAGCAGTTCTTC.